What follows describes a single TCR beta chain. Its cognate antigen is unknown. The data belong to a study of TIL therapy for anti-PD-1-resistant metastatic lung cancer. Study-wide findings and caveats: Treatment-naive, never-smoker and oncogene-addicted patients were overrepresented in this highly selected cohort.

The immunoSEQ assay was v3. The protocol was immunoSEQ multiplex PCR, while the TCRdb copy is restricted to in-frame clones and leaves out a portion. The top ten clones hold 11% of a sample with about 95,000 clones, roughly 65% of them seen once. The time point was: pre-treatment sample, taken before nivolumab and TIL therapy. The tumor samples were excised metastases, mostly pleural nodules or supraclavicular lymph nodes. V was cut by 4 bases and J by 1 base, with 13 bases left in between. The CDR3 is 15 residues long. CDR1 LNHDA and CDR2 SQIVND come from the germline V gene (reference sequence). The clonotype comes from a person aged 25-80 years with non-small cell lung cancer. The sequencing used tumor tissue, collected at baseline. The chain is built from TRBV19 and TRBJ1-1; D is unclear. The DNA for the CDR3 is TGTGCCAGTAGTAAACGAATAATCACGAACACTGAAGCTTTCTTT. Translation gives CASSKRIITNTEAFF. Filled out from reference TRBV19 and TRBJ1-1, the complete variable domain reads DGGITQSPKYLFRKEGQNVTLSCEQNLNHDAMYWYRQDPGQGLRLIYYSQIVNDFQKGDIAEGYSVSREKKESFPLTVTSAQKNPTAFYLCASSKRIITNTEAFFGQGTRLTVV.